The 24 T cell receptor beta chains below were found in one sample sequenced in a study of CD8+ T cells in alopecia areata. After isolation, RNA underwent reverse transcription to generate cDNA as the sequencing template. The protocol was immunoSEQ multiplex PCR, while the TCRdb copy is restricted to in-frame clones and leaves out a portion. The repertoire has around 200,000 clones, over 60% of them found once; the top ten carry roughly 4.2%. Treatment given: oral pan-JAK inhibitor, 5-10 mg twice daily. The specimen was CD4+ T cells sorted from blood, collected at week 4, from a patient treated with tofacitinib. The receptors originated from a human donor with alopecia areata.

DNA of the CDR3: TGCGCCAGCAGCCGTACACCGGGACTTCCCTACAATGAGCAGTTCTTC. Its translation: CASSRTPGLPYNEQFF. V usage is TRBV5-1 and J usage is TRBJ2-1; TRBD2 might be the D (6 bases). The CDR3 totals 16 residues. Between the trimmed V and J ends, which lost 4 bases and 2 bases, there was a span of 16 bases. Germline CDR1 reads SGHRS; CDR2 reads YFSETQ.

This chain links TRBV5-6 with TRBJ1-2; the match to TRBD1 covers 7 bases. Germline trimming cut 3 bases from V and 4 bases from J; bases unmatched to any gene: 3. Per germline, CDR1 SGHDT and CDR2 YYEEEE. The CDR3 loop spans 13 amino acids. The CDR3 protein is CASSWAGGYGYTF. The CDR3 DNA follows: TGTGCCAGCAGCTGGGCAGGGGGCTATGGCTACACCTTC.

The genes are TRBV10-2 and TRBJ1-4; D remains unclear. The CDR3 has 13 amino acids. The V gene's germline CDR1 is WSHSY and CDR2 SAAADI. The germline V and J ends were trimmed by 6 bases and 6 bases, with 11 bases remaining between them. In DNA, the CDR3 is TGCGCCAGCAGAGAGGGTCTGGATGAAAAACTGTTTTTT. It is translated as CASREGLDEKLFF.

The chain is built from TRBV5-4 and TRBJ1-4; unclear D gene. V was shortened by 0 bases and J by 13 bases, with 16 bases between the two germline ends. The CDR3 is made up of 14 amino acids. Germline CDR1 is SGHNT and CDR2 is YYREEE (reference sequence). The CDR3 protein is CASSLAGWEVRLFF. DNA for the CDR3: TGTGCCAGCAGCTTGGCCGGGTGGGAGGTACGACTGTTTTTT.

The rearrangement uses TRBV7-2 and TRBJ2-7; TRBD1 or TRBD2 may be the D gene (5 bases each). There are 14 residues in the CDR3. V was clipped by 5 bases and J by 4 bases, with 15 bases between them. Germline V gene sequence: CDR1 SGHTA, CDR2 FQGNSA. CDR3: CASSPPGAAYEQYF. The CDR3 DNA sequence: TGTGCCAGCAGCCCTCCCGGGGCCGCATACGAGCAGTACTTC. Variable domain in full (rest from reference TRBV7-2 and TRBJ2-7): GAGVSQSPSNKVTEKGKDVELRCDPISGHTALYWYRQSLGQGLEFLIYFQGNSAPDKSGLPSDRFSAERTGGSVSTLTIQRTQQEDSAVYLCASSPPGAAYEQYFGPGTRLTVT.

J is TRBJ2-6 and V is TRBV5-1; D uncertain. CDR3 length equals 15 residues. The germline V and J ends were trimmed by 0 bases and 1 base, with 5 bases remaining between them. Germline V gene data show CDR1 as SGHRS and CDR2 as YFSETQ. CDR3: CASSLVLSGANVLTF. CDR3 DNA sequence: TGCGCCAGCAGCTTGGTCCTATCTGGGGCCAACGTCCTGACTTTC.

V usage is TRBV13 and J usage is TRBJ2-5; no clear D. The CDR3 loop spans 13 amino acids. Germline V lookup: CDR1 PRHDT, CDR2 FYEKMQ (reference sequence). V lost 1 base, J lost 7 bases, and 10 bases lay in between. The chain's CDR3 is CASSLDSFATQYF. CDR3 in DNA: TGTGCCAGCAGCTTAGACTCCTTTGCGACCCAGTACTTC.

The chain carries TRBV5-4 and TRBJ2-1; 10 nucleotides line up with TRBD1. Trimming took 2 bases from V and 8 from J; bases not matched to a gene: 7. The germline V gene has CDR1 SGHNT and CDR2 YYREEE (reference sequence). The CDR3 has 15 residues. In nucleotides, the CDR3 is TGTGCCAGCAGCTTTGACGGGACAGGGGTAGATGAGCAGTTCTTC. Encoded protein: CASSFDGTGVDEQFF.

The rearrangement uses TRBV2 and TRBJ2-3; no firm D call. V was shortened by 4 bases and J by 4 bases, with 6 bases between the two germline ends. The CDR3 spans 12 residues. Germline values: CDR1 SNHLY, CDR2 FYNNEI. The CDR3 coding sequence is TGTGCCAGCAGTGGGACCCCAGATACGCAGTATTTT. This sequence encodes CASSGTPDTQYF.

This clone is a singleton in its sample. CDR3 DNA: TGCGCCAGCAGCTTGGAAGGTGGGCTCTCGCAAGCTTTCTTT. It is translated as CASSLEGGLSQAFF. V and J are TRBV5-1 and TRBJ1-1; D remains unclear. The germline CDR1 and CDR2 sequences are SGHRS and YFSETQ. Between the trimmed V and J ends, which lost 0 bases and 9 bases, there was a span of 15 bases. The length of the CDR3 is 14 residues.

The chain links TRBV5-4 to TRBJ2-5; no reliable D call. CDR1 is SGHNT, CDR2 YYREEE, per germline (reference sequence). The CDR3 totals 14 residues. Trimming removed 0 bases at V and 5 bases at J, with 11 bases between. The CDR3 here is CASSLGPSRETQYF. CDR3 DNA: TGTGCCAGCAGCTTGGGCCCCAGCCGGGAGACCCAGTACTTC.

The rearrangement joins TRBV11-3 to TRBJ2-1; no clear D gene. Between the trimmed V and J ends, which lost 4 bases and 7 bases, there was a span of 8 bases. The germline V gene has CDR1 SGHNT and CDR2 YENEEA. The CDR3 is made up of 12 amino acids. CDR3 region: CASSSNRNEQFF. The CDR3 nucleotides read TGTGCCAGCAGCTCCAATAGAAATGAGCAGTTCTTC. The full variable domain, its missing parts supplied by reference TRBV11-3 and TRBJ2-1, is EAGVVQSPRYKIIEKKQPVAFWCNPISGHNTLYWYLQNLGQGPELLIRYENEEAVDDSQLPKDRFSAERLKGVDSTLKIQPAELGDSAVYLCASSSNRNEQFFGPGTRLTVL.

The chain joins TRBV6-5 to TRBJ2-5; D is perhaps TRBD2 (5 bases). The germline V gene has CDR1 MNHEY and CDR2 SVGAGI. With 5 bases removed from V and 1 base from J, the gap between germline ends came to 8 bases. The CDR3 totals 13 residues. CDR3 in amino acids: CASSRGFQETQYF. The CDR3 bases are TGTGCCAGCAGTCGCGGGTTCCAAGAGACCCAGTACTTC.

V usage is TRBV30 and J usage is TRBJ2-7; 10 bases are shared with TRBD1. Looked up from germline, CDR1 is GTSNPN and CDR2 is SVGIG (reference sequence). The junction had 4 bases not matched to a gene; V was cut back by 3 bases and J by 5 bases. The CDR3 totals 13 residues. CDR3 protein: CAWRVTGGNEQYF. As DNA, the CDR3 is TGTGCCTGGAGGGTGACAGGGGGCAACGAGCAGTACTTC.

The chain employs TRBV4-3 and TRBJ1-2, with D unclear. The V gene's germline CDR1 is LGHNA and CDR2 YSLEER. There are 14 residues in the CDR3. Trimming took off 0 bases at V and 2 bases at J, with 7 bases between the two ends. CDR3 bases: TGCGCCAGCAGCCAAGAAAGTGGGAACTATGGCTACACCTTC. Translated, it gives CASSQESGNYGYTF.

The rearrangement links TRBV23-1 to TRBJ2-4, with a possible D match to TRBD1 (5 bases). TRBV23-1 is given ORF status, its function remaining uncertain. V was trimmed by 10 bases and J by 0 bases, leaving 13 bases between them. This CDR3 comprises 14 residues. CDR3 DNA sequence: TGCGCCAACGACAGAGACATAGCCAAAAACATTCAGTACTTC. Protein sequence: CANDRDIAKNIQYF.

The chain joins TRBV6-1 to TRBJ1-1; D is unclear. The CDR3 sequence is 14 residues long. CDR1 MNHNS and CDR2 SASEGT come from the germline V gene. Trimming took off 0 bases at V and 1 base at J, with 6 bases between the two ends. The CDR3: CASSEAGRNTEAFF. CDR3 coding DNA: TGTGCCAGCAGTGAAGCTGGCAGGAACACTGAAGCTTTCTTT.

The rearrangement uses TRBV7-9 and TRBJ2-2; possibly TRBD1 for D (6 bases). Germline loops: CDR1 SEHNR, CDR2 FQNEAQ (reference sequence). The V end was cut by 6 bases, the J end by 8 bases, with 13 bases between. The CDR3 totals 13 residues. The CDR3 region is CASRLDSLGELFF. The CDR3 DNA reads TGTGCCAGCAGATTGGACAGTTTGGGGGAGCTGTTTTTT. The full variable domain, completed using reference TRBV7-9 and TRBJ2-2, is DTGVSQNPRHKITKRGQNVTFRCDPISEHNRLYWYRQTLGQGPEFLTYFQNEAQLEKSRLLSDRFSAERPKGSFSTLEIQRTEQGDSAMYLCASRLDSLGELFFGEGSRLTVL.

The gene calls are TRBV7-6 and TRBJ1-1; TRBD1 matches at 7 bases. Losses at the gene ends were 5 bases for V and 4 bases for J; bases not matched to a gene: 10. The CDR3 is 15 residues long. Per germline, CDR1 SGHVS and CDR2 FNYEAQ. CDR3 sequence: CASSPEAQGGTEAFF. The CDR3 DNA reads TGTGCCAGCAGCCCCGAGGCTCAGGGGGGCACTGAAGCTTTCTTT.

V usage is TRBV19 and J usage is TRBJ1-5; a possible D gene is TRBD1 (5 bases). The germline V and J ends were trimmed by 6 bases and 6 bases, with 18 bases remaining between them. Looked up from germline, CDR1 is LNHDA and CDR2 is SQIVND (reference sequence). The CDR3 extends over 15 amino acids. The CDR3: CASSPDSVRGQPQHF. The CDR3, as DNA: TGTGCCAGTAGCCCAGACAGTGTGAGGGGTCAGCCCCAGCATTTT.

The chain joins TRBV29-1 to TRBJ2-4, with D possibly matching TRBD1 (5 bases). The CDR3 consists of 21 residues. Germline CDR1 reads SQVTM; CDR2 reads ANQGSEA. Trimming took off 2 bases at V and 4 bases at J, with 33 bases between the two ends. In DNA, the CDR3 is TGCAGCGTTGAAAGGGGCACGTTGGGAATTGTTTATGTTTGTGTGAAAAACATTCAGTACTTC. Protein sequence: CSVERGTLGIVYVCVKNIQYF.

As for this clone: A much bigger clone sits one base away, suggesting this may be a read error. The chain carries TRBV11-3 and TRBJ1-1; no definite D call. The CDR3 length is 13 residues. Germline values: CDR1 SGHNT, CDR2 YENEEA. V gave up 4 bases and J gave up 1 base, with 7 bases separating them. The DNA of the CDR3 is TGTGCCAGCAGCTCAAAGGGGAACACTGAAGCTTTCTTT. The encoded protein is CASSSKGNTEAFF.

This clone was counted a few times. The chain combines TRBV29-1 with TRBJ1-1, with D unclear. V lost 7 bases and J 0 bases, leaving 12 bases between the germline ends. The CDR3 runs to 13 residues. Germline-derived CDR1 and CDR2 are SQVTM and ANQGSEA. The CDR3 loop reads CSAGGSLNTEAFF. The DNA for the CDR3 is TGCAGCGCCGGCGGATCTCTGAACACTGAAGCTTTCTTT.

V is TRBV2 and J is TRBJ2-6; TRBD2 is a possible D gene (5 bases). CDR1 is SNHLY and CDR2 is FYNNEI in the germline V gene. V was clipped by 6 bases and J by 0 bases, with 9 bases between them. This CDR3 contains 15 residues. The CDR3 loop reads CASREAFSGANVLTF. DNA for the CDR3: TGTGCCAGCAGGGAGGCCTTCTCTGGGGCCAACGTCCTGACTTTC.